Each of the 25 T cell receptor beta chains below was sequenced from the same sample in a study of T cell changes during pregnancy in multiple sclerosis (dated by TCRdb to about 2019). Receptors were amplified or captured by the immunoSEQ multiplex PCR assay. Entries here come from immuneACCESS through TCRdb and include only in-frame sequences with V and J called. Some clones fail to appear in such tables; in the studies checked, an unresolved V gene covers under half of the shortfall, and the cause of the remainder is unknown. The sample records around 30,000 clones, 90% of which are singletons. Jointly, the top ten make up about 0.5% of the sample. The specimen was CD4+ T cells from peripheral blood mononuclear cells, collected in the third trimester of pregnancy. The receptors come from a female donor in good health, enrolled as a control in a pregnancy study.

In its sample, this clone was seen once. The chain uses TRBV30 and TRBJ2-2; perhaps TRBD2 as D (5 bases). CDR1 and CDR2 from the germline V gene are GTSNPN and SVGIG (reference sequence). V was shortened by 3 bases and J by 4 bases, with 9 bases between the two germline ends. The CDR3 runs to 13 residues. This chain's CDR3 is CAWSLTTTGELFF. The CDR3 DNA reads TGTGCCTGGAGCCTGACTACCACCGGGGAGCTGTTTTTT.

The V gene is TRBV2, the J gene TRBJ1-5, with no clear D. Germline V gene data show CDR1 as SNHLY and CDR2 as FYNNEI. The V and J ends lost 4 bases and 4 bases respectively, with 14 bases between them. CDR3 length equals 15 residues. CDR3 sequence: CASSGQVLMNQPQHF. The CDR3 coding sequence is TGTGCCAGCAGTGGCCAGGTCTTAATGAATCAGCCCCAGCATTTT. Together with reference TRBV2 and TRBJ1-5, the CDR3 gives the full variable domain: EPEVTQTPSHQVTQMGQEVILRCVPISNHLYFYWYRQILGQKVEFLVSFYNNEISEKSEIFDDQFSVERPDGSNFTLKIRSTKLEDSAMYFCASSGQVLMNQPQHFGDGTRLSIL.

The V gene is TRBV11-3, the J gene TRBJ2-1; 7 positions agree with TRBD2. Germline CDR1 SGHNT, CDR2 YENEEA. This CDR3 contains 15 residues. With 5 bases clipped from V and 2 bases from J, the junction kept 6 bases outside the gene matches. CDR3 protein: CASSKAAGAYNEQFF. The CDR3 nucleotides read TGTGCCAGCAGCAAAGCCGCGGGAGCCTACAATGAGCAGTTCTTC.

CDR3 region: CASSLWDRETQYF. DNA for the CDR3: TGTGCCAGCAGCCTATGGGACAGAGAGACCCAGTACTTC. The chain recombines TRBV7-2 with TRBJ2-5; 7 positions match TRBD1. CDR1 is SGHTA, CDR2 FQGNSA, per germline. The ends lost 5 bases at V and 4 bases at J; junction bases unmatched: 4. This CDR3 comprises 13 residues.

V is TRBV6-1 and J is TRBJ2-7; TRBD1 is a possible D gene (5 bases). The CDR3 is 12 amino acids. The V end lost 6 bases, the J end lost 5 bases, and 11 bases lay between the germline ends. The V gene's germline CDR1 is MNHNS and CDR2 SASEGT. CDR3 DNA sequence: TGTGCCAGCAGCTCGTTCAGGGACGAGCAGTACTTC. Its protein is CASSSFRDEQYF.

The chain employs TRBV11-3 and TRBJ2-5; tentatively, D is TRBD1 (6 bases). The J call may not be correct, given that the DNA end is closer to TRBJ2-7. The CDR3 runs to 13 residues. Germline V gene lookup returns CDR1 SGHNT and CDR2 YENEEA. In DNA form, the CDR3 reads TGTGCCAGCAGCTTGGAACAGGGTAACGAGCAGTACTTC. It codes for CASSLEQGNEQYF.

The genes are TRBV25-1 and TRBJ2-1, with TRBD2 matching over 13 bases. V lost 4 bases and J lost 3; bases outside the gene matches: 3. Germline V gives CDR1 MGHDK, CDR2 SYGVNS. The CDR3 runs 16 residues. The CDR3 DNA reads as TGTGCCAGCAGTGCGGGACTAGCGGGAATCTACAATGAGCAGTTCTTC. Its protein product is CASSAGLAGIYNEQFF. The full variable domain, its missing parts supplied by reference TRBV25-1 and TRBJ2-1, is EADIYQTPRYLVIGTGKKITLECSQTMGHDKMYWYQQDPGMELHLIHYSYGVNSTEKGDLSSESTVSRIRTEHFPLTLESARPSHTSQYLCASSAGLAGIYNEQFFGPGTRLTVL.

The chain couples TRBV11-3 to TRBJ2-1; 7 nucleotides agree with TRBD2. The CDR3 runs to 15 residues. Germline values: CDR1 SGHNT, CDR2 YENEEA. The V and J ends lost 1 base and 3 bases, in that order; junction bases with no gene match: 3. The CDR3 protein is CASSLVGGNYNEQFF. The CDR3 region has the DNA TGTGCCAGCAGCTTAGTGGGAGGGAACTACAATGAGCAGTTCTTC.

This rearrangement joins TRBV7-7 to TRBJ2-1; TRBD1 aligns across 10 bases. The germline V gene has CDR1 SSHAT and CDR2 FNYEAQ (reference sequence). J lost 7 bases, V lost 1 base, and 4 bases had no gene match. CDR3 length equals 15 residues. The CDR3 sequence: CASSLGTGGGNEQFF. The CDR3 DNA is TGTGCCAGCAGCTTAGGGACAGGGGGGGGGAATGAGCAGTTCTTC.

CDR3 protein: CASSTGTGTYEQYF. DNA for the CDR3: TGTGCCAGCAGCACGGGGACAGGAACCTACGAGCAGTACTTC. This chain links TRBV5-5 with TRBJ2-7; 8 bases fit TRBD1. CDR3 length: 14 amino acids. The trim removed 4 bases at V and 2 bases at J, leaving 5 bases unmatched. Looked up from germline, CDR1 is SGHKS and CDR2 is YYEKEE (reference sequence).

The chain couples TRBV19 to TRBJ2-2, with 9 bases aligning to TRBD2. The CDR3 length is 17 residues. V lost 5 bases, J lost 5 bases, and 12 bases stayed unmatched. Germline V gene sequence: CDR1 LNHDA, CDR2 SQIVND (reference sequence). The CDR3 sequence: CASSVPPLAGMTGELFF. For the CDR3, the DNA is TGTGCCAGTAGTGTGCCCCCCCTAGCGGGAATGACCGGGGAGCTGTTTTTT.

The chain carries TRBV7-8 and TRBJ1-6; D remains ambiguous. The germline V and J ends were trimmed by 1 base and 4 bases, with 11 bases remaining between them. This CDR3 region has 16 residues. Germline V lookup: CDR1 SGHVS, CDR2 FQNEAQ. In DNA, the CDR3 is TGTGCCAGCAGCTTAGTGATACAGCCGTATAATTCACCCCTCCACTTT. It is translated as CASSLVIQPYNSPLHF.

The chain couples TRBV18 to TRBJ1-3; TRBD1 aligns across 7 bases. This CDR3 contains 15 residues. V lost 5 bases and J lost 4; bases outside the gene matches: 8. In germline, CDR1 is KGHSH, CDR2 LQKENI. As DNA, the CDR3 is TGTGCCAGCTCATCCCAGACAGGGAAAGGAAACACCATATATTTT. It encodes CASSSQTGKGNTIYF. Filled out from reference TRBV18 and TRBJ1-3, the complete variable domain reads NAGVMQNPRHLVRRRGQEARLRCSPMKGHSHVYWYRQLPEEGLKFMVYLQKENIIDESGMPKERFSAEFPKEGPSILRIQQVVRGDSAAYFCASSSQTGKGNTIYFGEGSWLTVV.

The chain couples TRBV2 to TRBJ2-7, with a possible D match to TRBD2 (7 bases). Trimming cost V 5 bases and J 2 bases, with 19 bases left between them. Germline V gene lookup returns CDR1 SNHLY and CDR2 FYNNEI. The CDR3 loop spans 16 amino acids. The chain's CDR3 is CASSPQAGAPPYEQYF. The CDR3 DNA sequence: TGTGCCAGCAGTCCCCAGGCGGGGGCCCCCCCCTACGAGCAGTACTTC.

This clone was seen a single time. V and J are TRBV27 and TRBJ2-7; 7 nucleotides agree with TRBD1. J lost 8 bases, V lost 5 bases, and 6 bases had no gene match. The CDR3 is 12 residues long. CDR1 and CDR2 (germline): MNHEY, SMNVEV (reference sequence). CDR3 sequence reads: CASSQTGEKQYF. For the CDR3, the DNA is TGTGCCAGCAGTCAAACAGGGGAGAAGCAGTACTTC.

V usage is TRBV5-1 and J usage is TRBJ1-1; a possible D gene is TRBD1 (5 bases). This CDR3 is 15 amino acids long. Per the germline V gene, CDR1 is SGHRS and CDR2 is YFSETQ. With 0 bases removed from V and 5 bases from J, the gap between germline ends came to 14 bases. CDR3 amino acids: CASSLEVRVGTEAFF. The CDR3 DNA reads TGCGCCAGCAGCTTGGAGGTCAGGGTGGGAACTGAAGCTTTCTTT.

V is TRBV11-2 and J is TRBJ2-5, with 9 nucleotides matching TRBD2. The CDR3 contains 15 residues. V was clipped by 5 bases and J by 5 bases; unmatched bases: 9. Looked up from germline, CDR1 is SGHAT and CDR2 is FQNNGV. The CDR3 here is CASSPQGLAAETQYF. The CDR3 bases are TGTGCCAGCAGCCCCCAGGGACTAGCTGCGGAGACCCAGTACTTC.

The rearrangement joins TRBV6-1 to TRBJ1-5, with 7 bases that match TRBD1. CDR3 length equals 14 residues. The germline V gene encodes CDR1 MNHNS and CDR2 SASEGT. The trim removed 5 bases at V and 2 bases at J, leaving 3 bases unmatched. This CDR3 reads CASSIGQGNQPQHF. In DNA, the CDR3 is TGTGCCAGCAGTATAGGACAGGGCAATCAGCCCCAGCATTTT.

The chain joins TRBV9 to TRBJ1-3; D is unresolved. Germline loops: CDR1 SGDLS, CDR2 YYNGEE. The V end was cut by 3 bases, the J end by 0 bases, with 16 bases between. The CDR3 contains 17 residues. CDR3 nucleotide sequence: TGTGCCAGCAGCGCCCATCCTACAGAGACCTCTGGAAACACCATATATTTT. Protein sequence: CASSAHPTETSGNTIYF.

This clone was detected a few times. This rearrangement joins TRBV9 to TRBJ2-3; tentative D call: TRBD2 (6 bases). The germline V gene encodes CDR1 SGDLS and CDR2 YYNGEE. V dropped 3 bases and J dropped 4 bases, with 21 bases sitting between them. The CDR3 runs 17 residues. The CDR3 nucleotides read TGTGCCAGCAGCGCCGACCCCTCGGGGGAAGGGGCAGATACGCAGTATTTT. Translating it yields CASSADPSGEGADTQYF.

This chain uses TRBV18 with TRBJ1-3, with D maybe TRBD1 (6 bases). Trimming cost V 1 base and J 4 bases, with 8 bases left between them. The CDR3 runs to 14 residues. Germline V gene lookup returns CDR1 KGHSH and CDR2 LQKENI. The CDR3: CASSPQGVGNTIYF. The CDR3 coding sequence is TGTGCCAGCTCACCACAGGGGGTCGGAAACACCATATATTTT.

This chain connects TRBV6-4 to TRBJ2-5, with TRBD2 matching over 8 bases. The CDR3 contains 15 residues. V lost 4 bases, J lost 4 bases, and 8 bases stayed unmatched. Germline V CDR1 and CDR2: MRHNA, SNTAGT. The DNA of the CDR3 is TGTGCCAGCAGTGTCAGGACTAGCAGTTTAGAGACCCAGTACTTC. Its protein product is CASSVRTSSLETQYF.

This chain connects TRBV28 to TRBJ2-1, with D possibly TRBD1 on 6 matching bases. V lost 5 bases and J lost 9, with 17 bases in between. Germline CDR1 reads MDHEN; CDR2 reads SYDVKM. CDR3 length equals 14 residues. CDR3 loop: CASSPDGGGAEQFF. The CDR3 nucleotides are TGTGCCAGCAGTCCGGACGGTGGGGGCGCTGAGCAGTTCTTC. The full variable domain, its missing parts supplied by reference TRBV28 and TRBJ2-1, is DVKVTQSSRYLVKRTGEKVFLECVQDMDHENMFWYRQDPGLGLRLIYFSYDVKMKEKGDIPEGYSVSREKKERFSLILESASTNQTSMYLCASSPDGGGAEQFFGPGTRLTVL.

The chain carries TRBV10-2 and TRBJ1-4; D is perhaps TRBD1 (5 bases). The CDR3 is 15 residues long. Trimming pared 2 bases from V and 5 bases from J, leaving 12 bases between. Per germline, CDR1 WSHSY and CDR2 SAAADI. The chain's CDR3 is CASSEAAGQNEKLFF. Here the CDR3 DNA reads TGCGCCAGCAGTGAGGCGGCAGGGCAAAATGAAAAACTGTTTTTT.

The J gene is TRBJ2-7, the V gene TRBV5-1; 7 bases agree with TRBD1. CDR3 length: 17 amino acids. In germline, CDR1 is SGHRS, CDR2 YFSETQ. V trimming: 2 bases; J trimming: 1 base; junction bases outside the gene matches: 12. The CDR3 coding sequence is TGCGCCAGCAGCTTAACCGCCGGGACAGCACATTCCTACGAGCAGTACTTC. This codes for CASSLTAGTAHSYEQYF.